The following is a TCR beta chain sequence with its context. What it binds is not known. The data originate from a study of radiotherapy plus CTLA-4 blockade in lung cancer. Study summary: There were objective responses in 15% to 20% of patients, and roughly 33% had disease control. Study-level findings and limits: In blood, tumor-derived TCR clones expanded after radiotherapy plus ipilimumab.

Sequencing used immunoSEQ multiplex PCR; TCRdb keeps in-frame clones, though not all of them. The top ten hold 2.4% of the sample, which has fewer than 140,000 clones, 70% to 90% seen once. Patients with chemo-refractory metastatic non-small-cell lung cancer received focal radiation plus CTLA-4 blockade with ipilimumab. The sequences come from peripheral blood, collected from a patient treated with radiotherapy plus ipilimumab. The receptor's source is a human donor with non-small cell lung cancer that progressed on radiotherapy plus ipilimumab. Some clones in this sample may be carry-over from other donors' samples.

In DNA, the CDR3 is TGTGCCTGGAGTGTAGACGGCAATCAGCCCCAGCATTTT. This encodes CAWSVDGNQPQHF. V and J are TRBV30 and TRBJ1-5; the D is unclear. The CDR3 has 13 amino acids. V was pared by 0 bases and J by 2 bases, with 5 bases between. In germline, CDR1 is GTSNPN, CDR2 SVGIG (reference sequence).